This T cell receptor beta chain was sequenced for a study of blood T cell repertoires in COVID-19 (dated by TCRdb to 2018 to 2021). For the study in its entirety: Samples covering the acute and convalescent phases of COVID-19 were provided by collaborators in the United States, Italy and Spain. The material from the prospective study consisted of cDNA or gDNA derived from T cells, B-cell-depleted T cells, or PBMCs. A freely available public database, intended as a resource for researchers studying the immune response to SARS-CoV-2, is where the repertoires were released. Deeply sampled blood TCRbeta repertoires from subjects exposed to, actively infected with, or recovered from COVID-19 were included in the dataset. HLA class I and class II types, where available, came from metadata supplied by the sample provider rather than from assay-based typing. Samples came from the ongoing ImmuneRACE study (first 160 participants) plus 1,254 subjects from 6 global collaborators. Sample metadata almost always included a de-identified subject ID, COVID-19 status, age in years and sex. General conclusions and limits of the study: The quantity of clinical and demographic metadata differed by source and by participant and was supplied without curation.

TCRbeta CDR3 regions were amplified from genomic DNA using the immunoSEQ Assay, a bias-controlled multiplex PCR. In the original analysis: Within the assay, amplification of reference gene primers was used to estimate how many nucleated cells each sample contained. To quantify the absolute abundance of each unique TCRbeta CDR3 rearrangement, sequence reads were collapsed and filtered. For each sample, productive Simpson clonality was calculated by taking the square root of Simpson's diversity index across productive rearrangements. Drawn from immuneACCESS, this table holds only the in-frame rearrangements with V and J called that TCRdb kept. Clones are partly lost; checked studies trace under half to an unresolved V gene and leave the rest unexplained. V, J and clone size were drawn from that table, and D and trimming were deduced from the DNA. For this sample the table gives roughly 60,000 clones, of which about 81% were detected only once. The ten largest clones capture 15% of the sample.

Each collaborating institution followed its own protocols to collect whole blood in K2EDTA tubes. Collaborator samples were shipped for TCRbeta analysis as frozen whole blood, isolated PBMCs, or DNA extracted from either sample type. There are 14 amino acids in the CDR3, from cysteine to phenylalanine inclusive. The read is trimmed to its CDR3 DNA, 42 bases read in frame from base 1. CDR1 and CDR2 were assigned from the germline V gene as MNHEY and SVGEGT. V lost 4 bases and J lost 3 bases, and the count of bases not matched to a germline gene is 5. For this clone: The antigen it binds to is not known. No much larger clone exists at a distance of one base, and base qualities are not known.

The sample taken for sequencing was peripheral blood. This receptor chain uses TRBV6-2 or TRBV6-3 and TRBJ1-2; a stretch of 7 junction bases matches TRBD1. This receptor was obtained from an elderly man with acute or convalescent COVID-19. The nucleotides are TGTGCCAGCAGTTTTCGACAGGGACACTATGGCTACACCTTC. Its protein product is CASSFRQGHYGYTF.